This entry lists 18 T cell receptor beta chains sequenced from one sample in a study of cytomegalovirus exposure and HLA in healthy donors. This PCR relied on a set of 60 Vbeta primers and 13 Jbeta primers. Assay: immunoSEQ multiplex PCR; the TCRdb copy retains only in-frame clones and omits some. The table shows about 100,000 clones, with about 68% occurring only once. The sample consisted of PBMCs. These receptors originate from a male donor in good health and CMV-seropositive.

This clone has just a few counts. The V gene is TRBV6-1, the J gene TRBJ2-7, with TRBD2 matching 9 bases. This CDR3 comprises 15 residues. From germline, CDR1 is MNHNS and CDR2 SASEGT. Unmatched junction bases numbered 5, after V lost 2 bases and J lost 3 bases. The CDR3 sequence is CASSESSGDYYEQYF. CDR3 nucleotides: TGTGCCAGCAGTGAATCTAGCGGGGATTACTACGAGCAGTACTTC.

The genes are TRBV12-5 and TRBJ2-5; 8 bases line up with TRBD2. Unmatched junction bases numbered 13, after V lost 2 bases and J lost 2 bases. Germline V gene sequence: CDR1 LGHNT, CDR2 FRNRAP. This CDR3 has 18 residues. This chain's CDR3 is CASGLIWGAGTRQETQYF. DNA of the CDR3: TGTGCTAGTGGTTTGATCTGGGGGGCGGGGACTAGACAAGAGACCCAGTACTTC.

This chain joins TRBV27 and TRBJ2-7, with TRBD1 matching 7 bases. The CDR3 loop spans 16 amino acids. In germline, CDR1 is MNHEY, CDR2 SMNVEV (reference sequence). Trimming cost V 6 bases and J 2 bases; bases outside gene matches: 13. CDR3 DNA: TGTGCCAGCAGCGCCACCCCCGGGACAGTTACCTACGAGCAGTACTTC. It specifies CASSATPGTVTYEQYF.

There are a few counts of this clone. The chain carries TRBV7-9 and TRBJ1-1, with TRBD1 matching 7 bases. Germline V gene sequence: CDR1 SEHNR, CDR2 FQNEAQ (reference sequence). Unmatched junction bases numbered 1, after V lost 5 bases and J lost 7 bases. This CDR3 is 11 amino acids long. CDR3 region: CASSRTGEAFF. DNA of the CDR3: TGTGCCAGCAGCCGGACAGGTGAAGCTTTCTTT.

This chain connects TRBV7-2 to TRBJ2-3; 7 bases fit TRBD2. The V and J ends lost 0 bases and 4 bases, in that order; junction bases with no gene match: 4. The CDR3 sequence is 15 residues long. Germline V gives CDR1 SGHTA, CDR2 FQGNSA. The chain's CDR3 is CASSLAGAGSDTQYF. CDR3 nucleotides: TGTGCCAGCAGCTTAGCCGGAGCGGGATCAGATACGCAGTATTTT. Supplemented by reference TRBV7-2 and TRBJ2-3, the full variable domain reads GAGVSQSPSNKVTEKGKDVELRCDPISGHTALYWYRQSLGQGLEFLIYFQGNSAPDKSGLPSDRFSAERTGGSVSTLTIQRTQQEDSAVYLCASSLAGAGSDTQYFGPGTRLTVL.

The chain has TRBV7-9 and TRBJ1-1; D gene uncertain. The CDR3 runs to 15 residues. The germline V gene encodes CDR1 SEHNR and CDR2 FQNEAQ (reference sequence). V gave up 4 bases and J gave up 0 bases, with 12 bases separating them. The CDR3 DNA sequence: TGTGCCAGCAGCTCAGACACCCTCCTGAACACTGAAGCTTTCTTT. Amino acids: CASSSDTLLNTEAFF.

This rearrangement joins TRBV28 to TRBJ1-1; D possibly corresponds to TRBD1 (6 bases). This CDR3 is built from 14 residues. CDR1 and CDR2 from the germline V gene are MDHEN and SYDVKM. Trimming shortened V by 6 bases and J by 7 bases, and 18 bases separated the two germline ends. Here the CDR3 DNA reads TGTGCCAGCAGCTACGGGGGGGGCTCCTATGAAGCTTTCTTT. This sequence encodes CASSYGGGSYEAFF.

This clone was observed a few times. This chain connects TRBV10-3 to TRBJ2-7, with TRBD2 as a possible D gene (7 bases). The germline V gene has CDR1 ENHRY and CDR2 SYGVKD. V gave up 7 bases and J gave up 1 base, with 14 bases separating them. This CDR3 is 14 amino acids long. CDR3 sequence reads: CAITGGGSSYEQYF. The CDR3 nucleotides read TGTGCCATCACGGGGGGCGGCAGTTCCTACGAGCAGTACTTC.

The V call is TRBV30, the J call TRBJ1-5; maybe TRBD1 (6 bases). V was shortened by 3 bases and J by 6 bases, with 15 bases between the two germline ends. The CDR3 totals 14 residues. CDR1 GTSNPN and CDR2 SVGIG come from the germline V gene (reference sequence). CDR3 bases: TGTGCCTGGAGCCAGGGGCAGAAAGGTCAGCCCCAGCATTTT. Its translation is CAWSQGQKGQPQHF.

The CDR3 region has the DNA TGTGCCAGCAGCTCCGGACAGACCTCCTACAATGAGCAGTTCTTC. It yields the protein CASSSGQTSYNEQFF. The chain is built from TRBV6-4 and TRBJ2-1; weak D call: TRBD1 (6 bases). This CDR3 is built from 15 residues. Deletions cut 6 bases from V and 0 bases from J, with 12 bases between. Germline V gene sequence: CDR1 MRHNA, CDR2 SNTAGT.

The chain recombines TRBV5-6 with TRBJ2-1; 10 bases agree with TRBD1. V was pared by 0 bases and J by 6 bases, with 3 bases of the junction left unmatched. Germline loops: CDR1 SGHDT, CDR2 YYEEEE. CDR3 length: 15 residues. CDR3: CASSLGGTGANEQFF. The CDR3 nucleotides are TGTGCCAGCAGCTTGGGAGGGACAGGGGCCAATGAGCAGTTCTTC.

This clone was seen just once. The genes are TRBV6-1 and TRBJ2-7; D not resolved. CDR3 length: 13 residues. Trimming removed 11 bases at V and 0 bases at J, with 14 bases between. The germline CDR1 and CDR2 sequences are MNHNS and SASEGT. The chain's CDR3 is CAAPRDYSYEQYF. The CDR3 DNA follows: TGTGCCGCACCGAGAGATTACTCCTACGAGCAGTACTTC.

The genes are TRBV6-5 and TRBJ2-7; TRBD2 matches 11 bases. The CDR3 is 12 amino acids. Per germline, CDR1 MNHEY and CDR2 SVGAGI. With 8 bases clipped from V and 12 bases from J, the junction kept 9 bases outside the gene matches. This CDR3 is CASWLAGGFVYF. DNA of the CDR3: TGTGCCAGCTGGCTAGCGGGGGGATTTGTGTACTTC.

In this sample, this clone turned up a few times. The chain recombines TRBV5-8 with TRBJ1-5; the D is unclear. Germline V lookup: CDR1 SGHTS, CDR2 YDEGEE. This CDR3 is built from 12 residues. V lost 4 bases and J lost 11, with 13 bases in between. CDR3 residues: CASSHELAAQHF. CDR3 DNA: TGTGCCAGCAGCCACGAACTGGCGGCCCAGCATTTT.

J is TRBJ2-1 and V is TRBV30; the D is unclear. Trimming removed 5 bases from V and 7 bases from J, with 9 bases in between. Germline V gives CDR1 GTSNPN, CDR2 SVGIG (reference sequence). This CDR3 has 11 amino acids. As DNA, the CDR3 is TGTGCCTGGGGCCGCCGTAATGAGCAGTTCTTC. Translation gives CAWGRRNEQFF.

The chain carries TRBV6-6 and TRBJ1-1; unclear D gene. CDR3 length: 13 amino acids. Germline-derived CDR1 and CDR2 are MNHNY and SVGAGI (reference sequence). Trimming took 4 bases from V and 8 from J, leaving 14 bases between them. The CDR3 loop reads CASSWEWALEAFF. CDR3 in DNA: TGTGCCAGCAGTTGGGAGTGGGCACTCGAAGCTTTCTTT.

The gene calls are TRBV5-1 and TRBJ2-7, with 7 bases aligning to TRBD1. The CDR3 covers 12 residues. Germline V CDR1 and CDR2: SGHRS, YFSETQ. Trimming removed 3 bases from V and 5 bases from J; junction bases left unmatched: 2. The CDR3 spells CASSWQGDEQYF. Here the CDR3 DNA reads TGCGCCAGCAGCTGGCAGGGGGACGAGCAGTACTTC.

The chain combines TRBV18 with TRBJ2-5; TRBD1 aligns across 9 bases. CDR3 length equals 15 residues. In germline, CDR1 is KGHSH, CDR2 LQKENI. The V and J ends lost 6 bases and 5 bases, in that order; junction bases with no gene match: 10. The CDR3 loop reads CASSGQGIYFETQYF. As DNA, the CDR3 is TGTGCCAGCTCCGGACAGGGGATCTATTTTGAGACCCAGTACTTC. Together with reference TRBV18 and TRBJ2-5, the CDR3 gives the full variable domain: NAGVMQNPRHLVRRRGQEARLRCSPMKGHSHVYWYRQLPEEGLKFMVYLQKENIIDESGMPKERFSAEFPKEGPSILRIQQVVRGDSAAYFCASSGQGIYFETQYFGPGTRLLVL.